These 29 T cell receptor beta chains originate from one sample sequenced in a study of cytomegalovirus exposure and HLA in healthy donors. With 60 Vbeta and 13 Jbeta primers, the PCR was carried out. Profiling relied on immunoSEQ multiplex PCR, and the TCRdb table lists in-frame clones only, not all of them. Of approximately 240,000 clones in the sample, over 80% were seen once. The specimen sequenced was PBMCs. These receptors were taken from a woman aged 40 to 50 in good health and CMV-seropositive.

V and J are TRBV7-2 and TRBJ2-7; 8 nucleotides align to TRBD2. Germline lookup yields CDR1 SGHTA and CDR2 FQGNSA. The J segment lost 2 bases and the V segment lost 4 bases, leaving 13 bases of the junction unmatched. The CDR3 has 17 residues. CDR3 nucleotides: TGTGCCAGCAGCTCGACTAAACTTAGCGGGGCCGCCTACGAGCAGTACTTC. It is translated as CASSSTKLSGAAYEQYF.

This chain joins TRBV30 and TRBJ2-3; 14 bases are shared with TRBD2. V shed 3 bases, J shed 1 base, and the junction held 3 bases outside the gene matches. CDR3 length: 16 amino acids. The germline V gene encodes CDR1 GTSNPN and CDR2 SVGIG (reference sequence). The CDR3 loop is CAWRRGLAGGTDTQYF. In DNA, the CDR3 is TGTGCCTGGAGGAGGGGACTAGCGGGGGGCACAGATACGCAGTATTTT.

The J gene is TRBJ1-2, the V gene TRBV19; TRBD1 might be the D (6 bases). Between the trimmed V and J ends, which lost 7 bases and 4 bases, there was a span of 28 bases. CDR1 and CDR2 from the germline V gene are LNHDA and SQIVND (reference sequence). The CDR3 extends over 18 amino acids. This CDR3 is CASTGGGGDFYWGYGYTF. CDR3 DNA sequence: TGTGCCAGTACCGGAGGCGGGGGCGACTTCTATTGGGGCTATGGCTACACCTTC.

This clone was observed a few times. The rearrangement links TRBV19 to TRBJ1-5, with 7 bases lining up with TRBD1. V lost 4 bases, J lost 0 bases, and 3 bases stayed unmatched. Per germline, CDR1 LNHDA and CDR2 SQIVND (reference sequence). The CDR3 totals 15 residues. This CDR3 reads CASSTTGNSNQPQHF. CDR3 in DNA: TGTGCCAGTAGTACGACAGGGAATAGCAATCAGCCCCAGCATTTT.

The chain links TRBV7-2 to TRBJ1-1; D is perhaps TRBD1 (5 bases). The CDR3 has 17 residues. Germline-derived CDR1 and CDR2 are SGHTA and FQGNSA. Trimming removed 1 base from V and 0 bases from J, with 15 bases in between. CDR3 region: CASSLDGSGGVNTEAFF. For the CDR3, the DNA is TGTGCCAGCAGCTTAGACGGCTCCGGAGGGGTGAACACTGAAGCTTTCTTT.

This chain joins TRBV7-2 and TRBJ1-2, with D possibly TRBD1 on 6 matching bases. Between the trimmed V and J ends, which lost 5 bases and 4 bases, there was a span of 11 bases. The CDR3 has 13 amino acids. Germline CDR1 is SGHTA and CDR2 is FQGNSA. DNA for the CDR3: TGTGCCAGCAGCCCTACAGGGCTCTATGGCTACACCTTC. Its protein is CASSPTGLYGYTF.

The chain links TRBV7-6 to TRBJ2-2; 9 bases fit TRBD1. Germline assignment: CDR1 SGHVS and CDR2 FNYEAQ. CDR3 size: 15 residues. V shed 8 bases, J shed 4 bases, and the junction held 8 bases outside the gene matches. The chain's CDR3 is CASQLGQGSTGELFF. DNA of the CDR3: TGTGCCAGCCAACTCGGACAGGGGAGCACCGGGGAGCTGTTTTTT.

The chain couples TRBV7-9 to TRBJ1-4; D is possibly TRBD1 (5 bases). The CDR3 runs 14 residues. V gave up 1 base and J gave up 8 bases, with 11 bases separating them. Germline values: CDR1 SEHNR, CDR2 FQNEAQ (reference sequence). CDR3 DNA sequence: TGTGCCAGCAGCTTAGAACAGGCGGGGGAAAAACTGTTTTTT. It translates to CASSLEQAGEKLFF.

The chain links TRBV28 to TRBJ2-2; 9 bases line up with TRBD1. The V segment lost 1 base and the J segment 4 bases; nucleotides outside the gene matches: 4. Per germline, CDR1 MDHEN and CDR2 SYDVKM. The CDR3 has 16 amino acids. For the CDR3, the DNA is TGTGCCAGCAGTTTATACAGGGGGCCGGGCACCGGGGAGCTGTTTTTT. Translated: CASSLYRGPGTGELFF.

This chain's CDR3 is CSVWAGYEQYF. The CDR3 nucleotides are TGCAGCGTTTGGGCAGGCTACGAGCAGTACTTC. The chain couples TRBV29-1 to TRBJ2-7; D remains ambiguous. CDR1 and CDR2 (germline): SQVTM, ANQGSEA. With 5 bases removed from V and 3 bases from J, the gap between germline ends came to 8 bases. The CDR3 is 11 amino acids.

This chain links TRBV5-6 with TRBJ2-3, with D perhaps matching TRBD1 (5 bases). The CDR3 spans 18 residues. Germline V CDR1 and CDR2: SGHDT, YYEEEE. V was cut by 3 bases and J by 2 bases, with 22 bases left in between. The CDR3 DNA follows: TGTGCCAGCAGCTGGGATAGACAGCTCCTTTCTTTCACAGATACGCAGTATTTT. It translates to CASSWDRQLLSFTDTQYF.

V is TRBV7-3 and J is TRBJ2-3, with D tentatively TRBD2 (5 bases). Germline assignment: CDR1 SGHTA and CDR2 FQGTGA. V was shortened by 6 bases and J by 4 bases, with 17 bases between the two germline ends. The CDR3 is 15 amino acids. The CDR3 nucleotides are TGTGCCAGCAGTTTGGGTGGGAGATTTGCAGATACGCAGTATTTT. Translated: CASSLGGRFADTQYF.

This chain joins TRBV6-1 and TRBJ2-7; 7 nucleotides align to TRBD1. The J segment lost 5 bases and the V segment lost 10 bases, leaving 8 bases of the junction unmatched. CDR3 length: 12 residues. CDR1 and CDR2 from the germline V gene are MNHNS and SASEGT. The CDR3: CATHRQGHEQYF. CDR3 DNA sequence: TGTGCCACCCACCGACAGGGCCACGAGCAGTACTTC.

The chain carries TRBV5-8 and TRBJ1-2, with D tentatively TRBD1 (6 bases). The CDR3 totals 14 residues. Germline V gene sequence: CDR1 SGHTS, CDR2 YDEGEE. Deletions cut 0 bases from V and 3 bases from J, with 9 bases between. The chain's CDR3 is CASSLGTAHYGYTF. CDR3 in DNA: TGTGCCAGCAGCTTGGGGACAGCACACTATGGCTACACCTTC.

Concerning this clone: The junction differs from germline at one of its ends, possibly a read error. The chain links TRBV7-9 to TRBJ2-7, with 11 bases that match TRBD1. This CDR3 contains 16 residues. Germline V gene sequence: CDR1 SEHNR, CDR2 FQNEAQ (reference sequence). In DNA form, the CDR3 reads TGTTCCAGCAGCCGGACAGGGGGCTTGGGGTCCTACGAGCAGTACTTC. It specifies CSSSRTGGLGSYEQYF.

The CDR3 nucleotides are TGTGCCATGTATTCGGGGATGGGCACTGAAGCTTTCTTT. It yields the protein CAMYSGMGTEAFF. V usage is TRBV10-3 and J usage is TRBJ1-1; D unresolved. The CDR3 totals 13 residues. Trimming took off 9 bases at V and 4 bases at J, with 15 bases between the two ends. The germline gives CDR1 ENHRY, CDR2 SYGVKD.

V is TRBV5-4 and J is TRBJ2-7; D is undetermined. There are 12 residues in the CDR3. The V end was cut by 4 bases, the J end by 6 bases, with 11 bases between. The germline V gene has CDR1 SGHNT and CDR2 YYREEE (reference sequence). The CDR3 nucleotides read TGTGCCAGCAGCCGAGCTAGTTCCGAGCAGTACTTC. Translating gives CASSRASSEQYF.

The J gene is TRBJ2-3, the V gene TRBV4-1; 10 bases match TRBD2. This CDR3 is built from 16 residues. The V gene's germline CDR1 is MGHRA and CDR2 YSYEKL. Germline trimming cut 4 bases from V and 4 bases from J; bases unmatched to any gene: 8. The chain's CDR3 is CASSLGATSGSDTQYF. The CDR3 bases are TGCGCCAGCAGCCTCGGAGCGACTAGCGGGTCAGATACGCAGTATTTT.

This clone was picked up a small number of times. This chain connects TRBV9 to TRBJ1-4, with TRBD1 matching 8 bases. CDR1 and CDR2 from the germline V gene are SGDLS and YYNGEE. Trimming at V came to 2 bases and at J to 4 bases, leaving 7 bases not matched to a gene. This CDR3 has 16 amino acids. CDR3 protein: CASSVFAGQGNEKLFF. CDR3 bases: TGTGCCAGCAGCGTGTTCGCAGGACAGGGTAATGAAAAACTGTTTTTT.

This clone was recorded only once. The rearrangement joins TRBV13 to TRBJ1-2; TRBD1 aligns across 10 bases. The CDR3 is made up of 14 amino acids. CDR1 and CDR2 from the germline V gene are PRHDT and FYEKMQ (reference sequence). V dropped 7 bases and J dropped 4; count of bases not matched to a gene: 6. CDR3 protein: CASKTGTGVYGYTF. CDR3 DNA: TGTGCCAGCAAAACCGGGACAGGGGTCTATGGCTACACCTTC.

The chain links TRBV4-2 to TRBJ1-2; 9 bases fit TRBD1. Germline CDR1 and CDR2: LGHNA and YNFKEQ. The CDR3 consists of 16 residues. V lost 4 bases to trimming and J lost 6 bases; unmatched junction nucleotides: 12. The DNA of the CDR3 is TGTGCCAGCAGCCTATTAGGACAGGGGCTCAGGGATGGCTACACCTTC. Translated, it gives CASSLLGQGLRDGYTF.

The rearrangement links TRBV10-3 to TRBJ1-1; TRBD1 aligns across 9 bases. V shed 7 bases and J 4 bases; nucleotides not matched to a gene: 4. The CDR3 extends over 13 amino acids. CDR1 is ENHRY and CDR2 is SYGVKD in the germline V gene. CDR3 in amino acids: CAIMGQGPTEAFF. The DNA for the CDR3 is TGTGCCATCATGGGACAGGGACCCACTGAAGCTTTCTTT.

The chain combines TRBV19 with TRBJ1-4, with 7 bases fitting TRBD1. This CDR3 has 12 amino acids. The junction had 2 bases not matched to a gene; V was cut back by 7 bases and J by 6 bases. Germline V lookup: CDR1 LNHDA, CDR2 SQIVND (reference sequence). The CDR3 loop is CASTGTDEKLFF. The CDR3 bases are TGTGCCAGTACCGGGACAGATGAAAAACTGTTTTTT.

The chain combines TRBV10-1 with TRBJ2-1, with TRBD2 matching over 7 bases. The CDR3 is 19 amino acids. Germline V gene lookup returns CDR1 WNHNN and CDR2 SYGVQD (reference sequence). The J segment lost 0 bases and the V segment lost 7 bases, leaving 18 bases of the junction unmatched. The DNA for the CDR3 is TGCGCCAGCAACAATCTAAGGGGAGGGCATACTAGCTCCTACAATGAGCAGTTCTTC. Its translation: CASNNLRGGHTSSYNEQFF.

In this sample, this clone turned up a few times. The V gene is TRBV4-3, the J gene TRBJ2-7, with 10 bases fitting TRBD1. J was trimmed by 0 bases and V by 2 bases; bases with no gene match: 7. Germline-derived CDR1 and CDR2 are LGHNA and YSLEER. The CDR3 has 17 residues. In DNA form, the CDR3 reads TGCGCCAGCAGCCAAACCCCTGGGGACAGGGGCTCCTACGAGCAGTACTTC. Its translation: CASSQTPGDRGSYEQYF.

The chain recombines TRBV10-3 with TRBJ1-2; D perhaps matches TRBD1 (5 bases). Trimming took 0 bases from V and 2 from J, leaving 13 bases between them. This CDR3 region has 16 residues. Germline V gene data show CDR1 as ENHRY and CDR2 as SYGVKD. CDR3: CAISESAGQRNYGYTF. The CDR3 coding sequence is TGTGCCATCAGTGAGTCCGCAGGACAACGGAACTATGGCTACACCTTC.

V gene TRBV27 combines with J gene TRBJ2-1, with D hard to call. CDR3 length: 15 amino acids. V gave up 2 bases and J gave up 10 bases, with 18 bases separating them. Germline loops: CDR1 MNHEY, CDR2 SMNVEV (reference sequence). The CDR3, as DNA: TGTGCCAGCAGTTTAATGTCTCTCGGAGCCCCCGAGCAGTTCTTC. Translated, it gives CASSLMSLGAPEQFF.

The J gene is TRBJ1-2, the V gene TRBV19; 9 bases fit TRBD1. Unmatched junction bases numbered 16, after V lost 6 bases and J lost 8 bases. This CDR3 is 16 amino acids long. The germline gives CDR1 LNHDA, CDR2 SQIVND (reference sequence). The CDR3, as DNA: TGTGCCAGTAGCCCGCCGGAGACAGGGGGGTTTGGAGGCTACACCTTC. This encodes CASSPPETGGFGGYTF.

The gene calls are TRBV18 and TRBJ1-1, with D hard to call. Trimming stripped 3 bases from V and 0 bases from J, with 8 bases between. The germline V gene has CDR1 KGHSH and CDR2 LQKENI. The CDR3 contains 14 residues. Here the CDR3 reads CASSPRSLNTEAFF. In nucleotides, the CDR3 is TGTGCCAGCTCACCCCGGTCCTTGAACACTGAAGCTTTCTTT.